This TCR beta chain is from a study of technical replicates of blood from several donors. V was clipped by 5 bases and J by 1 base; unmatched bases: 10. CDR1 is MDHEN, CDR2 SYDVKM, per germline. The CDR3 runs 16 residues. Profiling relied on immunoSEQ multiplex PCR, and the TCRdb table lists in-frame clones only, not all of them. The repertoire consists of tens of thousands of clones, with about 97% occurring once and the leading ten covering roughly 0.25%. The TCR was taken from a human donor in good health. The source material was T cells isolated from PBMCs. The gene calls are TRBV28 and TRBJ1-1, with 7 nucleotides matching TRBD1. The CDR3 loop reads CASSPWDSWGNTEAFF. Here the CDR3 DNA reads TGTGCCAGCAGTCCGTGGGACAGCTGGGGGAACACTGAAGCTTTCTTT.